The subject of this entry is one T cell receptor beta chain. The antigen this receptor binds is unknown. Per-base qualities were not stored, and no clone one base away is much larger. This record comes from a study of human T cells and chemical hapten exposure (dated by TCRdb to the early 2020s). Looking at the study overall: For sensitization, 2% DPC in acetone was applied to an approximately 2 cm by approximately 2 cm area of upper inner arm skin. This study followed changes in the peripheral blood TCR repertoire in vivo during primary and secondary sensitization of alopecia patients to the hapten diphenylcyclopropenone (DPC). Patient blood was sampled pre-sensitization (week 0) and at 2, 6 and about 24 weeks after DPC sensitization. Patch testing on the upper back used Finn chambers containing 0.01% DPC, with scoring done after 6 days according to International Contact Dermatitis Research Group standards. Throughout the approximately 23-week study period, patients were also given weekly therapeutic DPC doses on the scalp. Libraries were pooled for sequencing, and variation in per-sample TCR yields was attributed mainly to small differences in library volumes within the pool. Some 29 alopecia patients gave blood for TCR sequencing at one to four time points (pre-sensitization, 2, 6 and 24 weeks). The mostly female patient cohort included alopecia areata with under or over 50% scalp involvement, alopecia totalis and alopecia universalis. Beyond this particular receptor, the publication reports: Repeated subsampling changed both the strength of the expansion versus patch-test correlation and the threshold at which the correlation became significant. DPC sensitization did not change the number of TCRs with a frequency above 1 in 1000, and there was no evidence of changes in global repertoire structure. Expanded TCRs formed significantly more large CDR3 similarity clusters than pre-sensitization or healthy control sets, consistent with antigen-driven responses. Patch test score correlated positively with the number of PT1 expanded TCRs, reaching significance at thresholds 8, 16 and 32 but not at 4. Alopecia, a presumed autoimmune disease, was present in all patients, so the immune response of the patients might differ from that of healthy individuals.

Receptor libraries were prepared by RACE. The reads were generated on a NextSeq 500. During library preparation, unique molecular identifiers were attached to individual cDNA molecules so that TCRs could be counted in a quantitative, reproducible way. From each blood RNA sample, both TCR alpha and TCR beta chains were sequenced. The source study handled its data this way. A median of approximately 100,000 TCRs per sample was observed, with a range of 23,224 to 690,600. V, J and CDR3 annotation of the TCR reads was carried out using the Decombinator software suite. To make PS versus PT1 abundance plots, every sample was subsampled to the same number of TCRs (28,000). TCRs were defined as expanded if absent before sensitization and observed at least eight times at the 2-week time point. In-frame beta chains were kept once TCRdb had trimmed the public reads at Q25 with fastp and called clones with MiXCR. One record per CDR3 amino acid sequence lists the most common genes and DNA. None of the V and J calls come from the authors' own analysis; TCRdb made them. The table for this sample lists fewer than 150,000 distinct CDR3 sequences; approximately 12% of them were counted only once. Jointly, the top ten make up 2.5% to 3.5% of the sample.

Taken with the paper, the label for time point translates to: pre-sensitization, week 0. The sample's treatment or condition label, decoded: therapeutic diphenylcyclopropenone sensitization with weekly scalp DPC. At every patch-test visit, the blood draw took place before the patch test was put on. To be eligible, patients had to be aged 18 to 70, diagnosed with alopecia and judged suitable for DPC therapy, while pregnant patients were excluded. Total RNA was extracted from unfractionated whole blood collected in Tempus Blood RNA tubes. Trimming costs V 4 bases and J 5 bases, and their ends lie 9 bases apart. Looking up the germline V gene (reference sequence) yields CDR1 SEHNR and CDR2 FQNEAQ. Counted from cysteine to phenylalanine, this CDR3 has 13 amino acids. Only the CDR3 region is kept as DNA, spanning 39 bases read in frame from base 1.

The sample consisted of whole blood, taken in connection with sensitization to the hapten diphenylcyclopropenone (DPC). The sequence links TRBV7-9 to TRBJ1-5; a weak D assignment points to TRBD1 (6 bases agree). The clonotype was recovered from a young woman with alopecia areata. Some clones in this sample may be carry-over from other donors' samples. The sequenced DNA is TGTGCCAGCAGCTCCGGACAGTATCAGCCCCAGCATTTT. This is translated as CASSSGQYQPQHF.